This T cell receptor beta chain comes out of a study of OX40 agonist ivuxolimab in advanced cancers. Trimming left V 3 bases short and J 0 bases short, with 12 bases between. Germline CDR1 LNHNV, CDR2 YYDKDF (reference sequence). The CDR3 length is 15 residues. Comments on this clone: The antigen is unknown.

Method: immunoSEQ multiplex PCR; TCRdb's copy keeps in-frame clones and lacks some. The table lists about 64,000 clones, about four fifths of them singletons. Whole-study results and caveats: With doses of 0.1 to 3.0 mg/kg, CD4+ and CD8+ blood T cells had undergone clonal expansion by week 6.

The sequences come from CD4+ or CD8+ T cells sorted from blood, collected in a trial of the OX40 agonist ivuxolimab. The chain carries TRBV15 and TRBJ2-7; either TRBD1 or TRBD2 may supply D (5 bases each). The source is an adult with an advanced solid tumor such as melanoma, head and neck, liver or kidney cancer. CDR3 DNA: TGTGCCACCAGCAGGGTCCGGGACGGCTCCTACGAGCAGTACTTC. It encodes CATSRVRDGSYEQYF.